This T cell receptor beta chain was identified during a study of glioma-infiltrating T cells after dendritic cell vaccination. At the level of the study: Samples are from glioblastoma patients in Phase I and II dendritic cell vaccine trials.

General study results and limits: Survival was not directly related to TCR clonality in these patients.

Time point defined: after dendritic cell vaccination, including at tumor progression/relapse. No glioblastoma patient carried an isocitrate dehydrogenase mutation. Primers: 60 V beta forward and 13 J beta reverse. Here immunoSEQ multiplex PCR was the method, and the copy in TCRdb shows in-frame clones only, minus some. The profile shows roughly 100,000 clones, around 83% of them singletons. On this clone itself: The antigen remains undetermined.

This CDR3 spans 15 amino acids. Germline lookup yields CDR1 SEHNR and CDR2 FQNEAQ (reference sequence). Unmatched junction bases numbered 8, after V lost 3 bases and J lost 5 bases. The input for sequencing was blood, taken after dendritic cell vaccination. This chain connects TRBV7-9 to TRBJ2-7; 9 nucleotides agree with TRBD1. The sequence was collected from a human donor with glioblastoma. This CDR3 reads CASSFPRDRADEQYF. CDR3 sequence (DNA): TGTGCCAGCAGCTTCCCCCGGGACAGGGCCGACGAGCAGTACTTC.